This T cell receptor beta chain derives from a study of spatial heterogeneity in lung cancer. Study-level information: Detection of beta-chain sequences consistently exceeded that of alpha-chain sequences. Notes on the study in general: Detection of ubiquitous tumor TCRs in blood was higher at resection than follow-up.

There are 15 residues in the CDR3. Germline lookup yields CDR1 MDHEN and CDR2 SYDVKM. V lost 1 base and J lost 0, with 10 bases in between. This clonotype was counted a few times. Its antigen remains unidentified. The time point here: sample taken at primary tumor resection. Samples were donated by 72 untreated early-stage non-small cell lung cancer patients. TCRdb passed the 5' RACE reads through MiXCR, listing each CDR3 protein once. The table records about 92,000 distinct CDR3 sequences, approximately 12% of them present only once. The J gene is TRBJ2-7, the V gene TRBV28; D is unclear. This specimen consisted of PBMCs, obtained at surgery. The sequence came from a male donor with early-stage non-small cell lung cancer. For the CDR3, the DNA is TGTGCCAGCAGTTTATTTTCTCACAGCTCCTACGAGCAGTACTTC. Translated, it gives CASSLFSHSSYEQYF.